This T cell receptor beta chain is from a study of neurological immune-mediated disorders (dated by TCRdb to between 2019 and 2020). Study-wide context: Using UMI-based sequencing, the study compared peripheral blood TCR-beta repertoires from patients with HTLV-I-associated myelopathy (HAM/TSP), patients with multiple sclerosis, and healthy controls. The roughly 99 TCR-beta libraries covered PBMC samples along with longitudinal samples, technical triplicates, and paired sorted CD4+ and CD8+ T-cell subsets. Longitudinal HAM/TSP donors and healthy donors each had 3 time-points at intervals of about 3-40 months. Of the roughly 70 subjects in the cohort, some 15 were HAM/TSP patients, about 34 were multiple sclerosis patients, and roughly 20 were healthy controls.

The CDR3 holds 14 amino acids from the cysteine to the phenylalanine. Only the CDR3 region is kept as DNA, spanning 42 bases read in frame from base 1. V was cut back by 4 bases and J by 3 bases, leaving a gap of 11 bases between them. CDR1 and CDR2 (SGHRS, YFSETQ) derive from the germline V gene. For this clonotype: Its antigen is unknown. No base qualities exist here, and no much larger clone lies one base off it.

This sample's time point label indicates: longitudinal time-point 1 (baseline). The healthy controls were volunteers from a blood bank in Maryland, USA. Unsorted PBMC libraries were generated from 2 million PBMCs stored in RNAlater at -80 °C until RNA extraction. Peripheral blood was subjected to Ficoll-Hypaque density gradient centrifugation to isolate PBMCs, which were then cryopreserved in liquid nitrogen. On the study overall, not on this receptor specifically: TCR clonal expansion was greatest in HAM/TSP patients and smallest in MS patients, who ranked below even healthy controls. Across subjects, expanded clones never shared an identical CDR3 amino acid sequence, which suggests that the TCR-beta repertoires in every group were private.

cDNA was synthesized by template-switch 5'RACE using a primer with a 10-nucleotide random unique molecular identifier that tagged each TCR transcript. Every sequencing run covered 15-18 subjects and yielded more than 180 million TCR-beta sequences. The RNeasy kit was used for extraction of total RNA. The KAPA Real-time Library Amplification kit was used to amplify TCR-beta VDJ regions with primers for the TCR constant region and the 5'RACE anchor. A first PCR added sample indexes and Illumina adaptors, and a second PCR then raised library yield. After Ampure bead purification, the roughly 650 bp TCR product was size-selected on a 2% E-gel SizeSelection system. Before pooling, library quality was assessed on a Bioanalyzer, concentration was determined with Qubit, and library quantification was performed with the Kapa Library Quantification kit. An Illumina HiSeq 2500 sequenced the libraries paired-end 2 x 150 bp. To increase sequence diversity, about 25-31% phiX was spiked into each library pool. On the authors' methods: Quality-filtered reads were processed with the UMI-based MiGEC pipeline, which removed over 85% of raw TCR sequences during error correction. VDJ genes were aligned to IMGT germline references, and each clonotype was defined by a unique CDR3 amino acid sequence together with V-J genes. Clonal expansion, Shannon diversity, and CDR3 relatedness (CalcPairwiseDistances, ClusterSamples) were evaluated with VDJtools, and phylogenetic trees were built with CLCbio workbench. A clone was classed as expanded if it had 8 or more unique UMIs, a cutoff based on coefficient-of-variation modelling across technical triplicates. TCRdb redid the processing of the public reads, applying fastp at Q25 and MiXCR, and retained in-frame beta chains. Entries are consolidated by CDR3 protein sequence, retaining the most common genes and DNA. What appears here as the V and J calls and clone size reflects TCRdb's work, not the paper's. This sample comprises approximately 53,000 distinct CDR3 sequences, more than 8.5% of them detected only once. More than 1.5% of the sample belongs to the ten largest clones.

The source material was PBMCs. This TCR was sampled from a woman in her thirties or forties in good health. Recombination linked TRBV5-1 to TRBJ2-1; the D element might be TRBD1 or TRBD2, as each aligns at 6 bases. The CDR3 protein is CASSGGGDYNEQFF. The nucleotides are TGCGCCAGCAGCGGAGGGGGTGACTACAATGAGCAGTTCTTC.